The next 13 T cell receptor beta chains were all read from a single sample in a study of shared clonotypes between healthy human individuals. Sequencing was performed with immunoSEQ multiplex PCR; in TCRdb, only in-frame clones are kept and a portion is missing. The data contain a few million clones, roughly 92% of them singletons. The sample comprised naive CD4+ T cells from PBMCs. Specified subset: CD45RA+ positively selected. The receptors come from a man aged 18 to 29 in good health. Some clones in this sample may be carry-over from other donors' samples.

The chain has TRBV10-3 and TRBJ2-2, with D maybe TRBD1 (6 bases). This CDR3 has 14 amino acids. The V gene lost 6 bases and the J gene lost 2 bases, with 10 bases spanning the gap. Germline values: CDR1 ENHRY, CDR2 SYGVKD. Written as DNA, the CDR3 is TGTGCCATCAGAGGACAGATAAACACCGGGGAGCTGTTTTTT. Translated: CAIRGQINTGELFF.

This chain links TRBV5-5 with TRBJ2-7; the D is unclear. Germline V lookup: CDR1 SGHKS, CDR2 YYEKEE (reference sequence). The CDR3 is 12 residues long. V was pared by 2 bases and J by 5 bases, with 8 bases between. For the CDR3, the DNA is TGTGCCAGCAGCTTCCCGGCGCACGAGCAGTACTTC. Protein sequence: CASSFPAHEQYF.

The J gene is TRBJ1-5, the V gene TRBV6-1, with D unresolved. V was cut by 5 bases and J by 3 bases, with 14 bases left in between. The CDR3 loop spans 15 amino acids. Germline-derived CDR1 and CDR2 are MNHNS and SASEGT. DNA for the CDR3: TGTGCCAGCAGTTCTATCGGACCTCTCAATCAGCCCCAGCATTTT. This encodes CASSSIGPLNQPQHF.

The chain has TRBV10-3 and TRBJ2-5; possibly TRBD2 for D (6 bases). Trimming took off 4 bases at V and 5 bases at J, with 17 bases between the two ends. This CDR3 is built from 15 residues. Germline CDR1 is ENHRY and CDR2 is SYGVKD. The CDR3: CAISGASAYGETQYF. In nucleotides, the CDR3 is TGTGCCATCAGTGGGGCTAGCGCCTACGGGGAGACCCAGTACTTC.

This chain uses TRBV27 with TRBJ2-3, with a tentative D call TRBD1 (6 bases). This CDR3 has 18 amino acids. Germline V gives CDR1 MNHEY, CDR2 SMNVEV (reference sequence). V lost 7 bases to trimming and J lost 2 bases, with 25 bases between them. The CDR3 DNA reads as TGTGCCAGCACCTTAGGGGGAATGACAGTTCCGTCCACAGATACGCAGTATTTT. As protein: CASTLGGMTVPSTDTQYF.

This chain uses TRBV28 with TRBJ1-5; 7 bases fit TRBD1. The V gene end was trimmed by 7 bases and the J gene end by 3 bases; junction bases not matched to a gene: 9. This CDR3 contains 15 residues. Germline CDR1 MDHEN, CDR2 SYDVKM. The CDR3 protein is CASNSSTGLNQPQHF. CDR3 nucleotide sequence: TGTGCCAGCAATTCCTCGACAGGGCTCAATCAGCCCCAGCATTTT.

The chain carries TRBV10-3 and TRBJ1-2; D not certain. This CDR3 is 14 amino acids long. V lost 4 bases and J lost 2, with 11 bases in between. Germline loops: CDR1 ENHRY, CDR2 SYGVKD. The CDR3 is CAISGTALNYGYTF. The CDR3 nucleotides read TGTGCCATCAGTGGGACCGCTCTAAACTATGGCTACACCTTC.

The CDR3 nucleotides read TGTGCCAGCAGGCTTGACAGGTTGGGCCAGCCCCAGCATTTT. Residues: CASRLDRLGQPQHF. The J gene is TRBJ1-5, the V gene TRBV6-5, with D perhaps TRBD1 (6 bases). The CDR3 sequence is 14 residues long. V gave up 6 bases and J gave up 7 bases, with 16 bases separating them. Germline V gene sequence: CDR1 MNHEY, CDR2 SVGAGI.

The CDR3 spells CASSDSTRGTGELFF. The CDR3 bases are TGTGCCAGCAGTGATTCCACTCGGGGCACCGGGGAGCTGTTTTTT. The chain recombines TRBV25-1 with TRBJ2-2; the D gene is possibly TRBD2 (5 bases). This CDR3 spans 15 amino acids. CDR1 and CDR2 (germline): MGHDK, SYGVNS. Trimming took 3 bases from V and 4 from J, leaving 12 bases between them.

The gene calls are TRBV5-1 and TRBJ2-7; TRBD2 matches at 15 bases. CDR1 and CDR2 (germline): SGHRS, YFSETQ. The CDR3 is 18 residues long. V lost 4 bases to trimming and J lost 3 bases; unmatched junction nucleotides: 11. In DNA form, the CDR3 reads TGCGCCAGCAGCCACGGGACTAGCGGGAGGACAGTGGGCTACGAGCAGTACTTC. This translates into CASSHGTSGRTVGYEQYF.

The chain links TRBV27 to TRBJ2-5; D may correspond to TRBD1 or TRBD2 (5 bases each). The CDR3 spans 15 residues. V was pared by 1 base and J by 2 bases, with 11 bases between. CDR1 and CDR2 from the germline V gene are MNHEY and SMNVEV (reference sequence). The CDR3 nucleotides are TGTGCCAGCAGTTTATTCGGGACCCGACAAGAGACCCAGTACTTC. This gives the protein CASSLFGTRQETQYF.

V and J are TRBV7-2 and TRBJ2-7; D unresolved. Trimming took off 2 bases at V and 0 bases at J, with 8 bases between the two ends. The CDR3 is 14 residues long. Germline values: CDR1 SGHTA, CDR2 FQGNSA. The CDR3 spells CASSLNPSSYEQYF. The CDR3 coding sequence is TGTGCCAGCAGCTTAAACCCAAGCTCCTACGAGCAGTACTTC.

This chain joins TRBV5-1 and TRBJ1-4, with 9 positions matching TRBD1. The germline V gene encodes CDR1 SGHRS and CDR2 YFSETQ. After removal of 3 bases from V and 7 bases from J, the junction contained 7 bases not matched to a gene. The CDR3 is 15 residues long. CDR3 nucleotide sequence: TGCGCCAGCAGCTCCCTGGGGACAGGGCCTGAAAAACTGTTTTTT. Residues: CASSSLGTGPEKLFF.